This T cell receptor (beta chain) was sequenced for a study of T cell responses to AZD1222 COVID-19 vaccine. The study's findings and limits: Clonal diversity was possibly underestimated; the donors were predominantly white British and more often female. Baseline seropositivity characterized only a handful of AZD1222 recipients.

Assay: immunoSEQ multiplex PCR; the TCRdb copy retains only in-frame clones and omits some. The repertoire holds around 170,000 clones, with roughly 90% as singletons. Trimming left V 5 bases short and J 11 bases short, with 18 bases between. CDR3 size: 13 residues. Germline CDR1 reads SGHNT; CDR2 reads YENEEA. With respect to this clone: Its antigen is unidentified.

The sample here was peripheral blood, taken on day 0 of AZD1222 vaccination. This chain joins TRBV11-3 and TRBJ1-1, with D maybe TRBD1 (5 bases). This sequence was found in an adult in good health. CDR3 sequence (DNA): TGTGCCAGCAGCGCCCGGGACTCAACACGGGCTTTCTTT. This sequence encodes CASSARDSTRAFF.